One and the same sample provided the 4 T cell receptor beta chains below, sequenced in a study of cytomegalovirus exposure and HLA in healthy donors. 60 Vbeta and 13 Jbeta primers were used in PCR. Here immunoSEQ multiplex PCR was the method, and the copy in TCRdb shows in-frame clones only, minus some. The sample carries under 150,000 clones, about 82% recorded once. Sequenced input: PBMCs. These receptors all stem from a female donor in good health and CMV-seropositive.

CDR3 loop: CASSFTGTGNEQFF. The CDR3 coding sequence is TGTGCCAGCAGCTTCACCGGGACAGGCAATGAGCAGTTCTTC. The chain couples TRBV7-3 to TRBJ2-1; TRBD1 agrees at 8 bases. The germline V gene encodes CDR1 SGHTA and CDR2 FQGTGA. V lost 3 bases and J lost 6; bases outside the gene matches: 4. This CDR3 is 14 amino acids long. The full variable domain, rest sourced from reference TRBV7-3 and TRBJ2-1, is GAGVSQTPSNKVTEKGKYVELRCDPISGHTALYWYRQSLGQGPEFLIYFQGTGAADDSGLPNDRFFAVRPEGSVSTLKIQRTERGDSAVYLCASSFTGTGNEQFFGPGTRLTVL.

The chain couples TRBV6-5 to TRBJ2-7; 9 nucleotides match TRBD2. Germline V gene sequence: CDR1 MNHEY, CDR2 SVGAGI. V lost 5 bases, J lost 7 bases, and 9 bases stayed unmatched. The CDR3 totals 14 residues. In nucleotides, the CDR3 is TGTGCCAGCAGTCTGGGCGGGAGGGCAAGGGAGCAGTACTTC. Amino acids: CASSLGGRAREQYF.

The chain recombines TRBV6-6 with TRBJ2-7, with D possibly TRBD2 on 6 matching bases. CDR3 size: 13 residues. The V end lost 6 bases, the J end lost 4 bases, and 13 bases lay between the germline ends. Per the germline V gene, CDR1 is MNHNY and CDR2 is SVGAGI (reference sequence). CDR3 sequence: CASSLLALYEQYF. CDR3 nucleotides: TGTGCCAGCAGCCTACTAGCCCTTTACGAGCAGTACTTC.

This sequence joins TRBV11-1 and TRBJ1-1; TRBD1 might be the D (6 bases). Germline values: CDR1 SGHAT, CDR2 FQDESV (reference sequence). V lost 4 bases to trimming and J lost 3 bases, with 12 bases between them. There are 14 residues in the CDR3. The CDR3 protein is CASSSTGWDTEAFF. The CDR3 DNA reads TGTGCCAGCAGCTCAACAGGGTGGGACACTGAAGCTTTCTTT.